Listed below are T cell receptor beta chains from one sample, sequenced in a study of T-cell reconstitution after alpha-beta-depleted transplantation in children. TCRdb redid the calling of the PCR reads with MiXCR, one entry per CDR3 protein. This table has fewer than 750,000 distinct CDR3 sequences, roughly 30% appearing once. The sample was PBMCs, taken before TCRalphabeta/CD19-depleted stem cell transplant. The receptors come from a boy under two years old with Wiskott-Aldrich syndrome, due to receive a stem cell transplant. Each CDR3 is given with its conserved first and last residue. A D gene is named only where the DNA matches it firmly. Some rows have no size entry. The others give once, few or many, or a class for an expanded clone.

j_call	d_call	clone_size	v_call	cdr3_nt	cdr3_aa
TRBJ2-1	-	-	TRBV18	TGTGCCAGCTCACGAAGCATAGCGAATGAGCAGTTCTTC	CASSRSIANEQFF
TRBJ2-7	TRBD2	few	TRBV29-1	TGCAGCGTAGCGGGACGACTCGGCTACGAGCAGTACTTC	CSVAGRLGYEQYF
TRBJ2-7	TRBD1	few	TRBV29-1	TGCAGCGTTGGACTGGGACAGGGAATAAGGAACGAGCAGTACTTC	CSVGLGQGIRNEQYF
TRBJ2-3	-	-	TRBV10-3	TGTGCCATCAGTGAGCGGGAGACGGGGACAGATACGCAGTATTTT	CAISERETGTDTQYF
TRBJ1-3	TRBD1	few	TRBV13	TGTGCCAGCAGCCCAACAGACAGGGGAGGGAACACCATATATTTT	CASSPTDRGGNTIYF
TRBJ2-5	-	few	TRBV20-1	TGCAGTGCTACCGTCCAAGAGACCCAGTACTTC	CSATVQETQYF
TRBJ1-6	-	few	TRBV9	TGTGCCAGCAGCGTAGGGGTGCTCCTGGAATTTGGTTCACCCCTCCACTTT	CASSVGVLLEFGSPLHF
TRBJ2-7	-	few	TRBV12-3/TRBV12-4	TGTGCCAGCAGTTCCGGACAGCCCTACGAGCAGTACTTC	CASSSGQPYEQYF
TRBJ2-7	TRBD1	once	TRBV5-1	TGCGCCAGCAGCAAACCCAAGAGTGACAGGGGATTATACGAGCAGTACTTC	CASSKPKSDRGLYEQYF
TRBJ2-5	-	-	TRBV12-3/TRBV12-4	TGTGCCAGCAGTTTGATGTCAGGCCGAGAAGAGACCCAGTACTTC	CASSLMSGREETQYF
TRBJ2-5	TRBD2	-	TRBV5-1	TGCGCCAGCAGCTTTCGACTAGCGGGAGGTAGAGAGACCCAGTACTTC	CASSFRLAGGRETQYF
TRBJ2-7	TRBD2	few	TRBV5-1	TGCGCCAGCAGCCTCACTAGCGGGAGTGTAGAGCAGTACTTC	CASSLTSGSVEQYF
TRBJ2-1	TRBD1	few	TRBV27	TGTGCCAGCAGATCCCCCGGGACAGGTTACAATGAGCAGTTCTTC	CASRSPGTGYNEQFF
TRBJ2-3	-	-	TRBV20-1	TGCAGTGCCAAAAGCACAGATACGCAGTATTTT	CSAKSTDTQYF
TRBJ2-7	TRBD2	-	TRBV7-9	TGTGCCAGCAGCTTAGTGCTTAGCGGGAGCTCCTACGAGCAGTACTTC	CASSLVLSGSSYEQYF
TRBJ2-7	TRBD2	few	TRBV5-1	TGCGCCAGCAGCTTGGGCGTACTAGCGGGAGTCTCCGAGCAGTACTTC	CASSLGVLAGVSEQYF
TRBJ2-7	TRBD2	few	TRBV5-1	TGCGCCAGCAGCTTGGGGCCGCCGGTCCTAGCGGGCTACGAGCAGTACTTC	CASSLGPPVLAGYEQYF
TRBJ2-5	-	-	TRBV5-1	TGCGCCAGCCACAATCCGATCCAAGAGACCCAGTACTTC	CASHNPIQETQYF
TRBJ1-5	TRBD1	-	TRBV24-1	TGTGCCACACAGGGGCCTGGCAATCAGCCCCAGCATTTT	CATQGPGNQPQHF
TRBJ2-3	TRBD2	-	TRBV4-1	TGCGCCAGCAGCCAAGGACTAGCGGGAGGATTCACAGATACGCAGTATTTT	CASSQGLAGGFTDTQYF
TRBJ2-1	-	-	TRBV20-1	TGCAGTGCTAGTTCTGAAGGCTATGAGCAGTTCTTC	CSASSEGYEQFF
TRBJ2-7	-	-	TRBV25-1	TGTGCCAGCAGGAAAGGTAGATGGGACGAGCAGTACTTC	CASRKGRWDEQYF
TRBJ2-2	-	-	TRBV4-1	TGCGCCAGCAGCCAAGTGACCCTAGGAGCCGGGGAGCTGTTTTTT	CASSQVTLGAGELFF
TRBJ2-2	-	few	TRBV20-1	TGCAGTGTTCAGGGGAATGCCGTCGGGGAGCTGTTTTTT	CSVQGNAVGELFF
TRBJ2-3	-	-	TRBV20-1	TGCAGTGCTAGCAGGGAGCACCAAGATACGCAGTATTTT	CSASREHQDTQYF
TRBJ2-4	-	-	TRBV5-1	TGCGCCAGCAGCCCGCGACCGTACCAGGGGAGCTTGGACAAAAACATTCAGTACTTC	CASSPRPYQGSLDKNIQYF
TRBJ2-3	TRBD1	-	TRBV7-9	TGTGCCAGCAGCTTTACAGGGGCCCACACAGATACGCAGTATTTT	CASSFTGAHTDTQYF
TRBJ2-2	-	-	TRBV5-1	TGCGCCAGCAGCTTGGGTACCGTCGGGGAGCTGTTTTTT	CASSLGTVGELFF
TRBJ1-2	-	few	TRBV7-2	TGTGCCAGCAGCTTGGGCAGCGGTCGTCACTATGGCTACACCTTC	CASSLGSGRHYGYTF
TRBJ1-1	-	-	TRBV5-1	TGCGCCAGCAGCTTTCGTGGGACCCAGAACACTGAAGCTTTCTTT	CASSFRGTQNTEAFF
TRBJ2-7	-	once	TRBV15	TGTGCCACCAGCAGGACAGTCACCTACGAGCAGTACTTC	CATSRTVTYEQYF
TRBJ2-7	-	few	TRBV27	TGTGCCAGCAGAACCCATGACGGATACTACGAGCAGTACTTC	CASRTHDGYYEQYF
TRBJ1-2	-	few	TRBV6-2/TRBV6-3	TGTGCCAGCAGTTACTCGAGACGGGATGGCTACACCTTC	CASSYSRRDGYTF
TRBJ1-5	-	few	TRBV19	TGTGCCAGTAGTATAGAGATGACAGGTTATAGCAATCAGCCCCAGCATTTT	CASSIEMTGYSNQPQHF
TRBJ2-2	-	-	TRBV29-1	TGCAGCGCCAGGGTGAACTGGGGGGACACCGGGGAGCTGTTTTTT	CSARVNWGDTGELFF
TRBJ1-3	TRBD1	few	TRBV7-9	TGTGCCAGCAGCGCGGGGACAGTTGGAAACACCATATATTTT	CASSAGTVGNTIYF
TRBJ2-5	TRBD1	-	TRBV6-5	TGTGCCAGCAGTTACTCGAGGCGACAGGGACAATTCCAAGAGACCCAGTACTTC	CASSYSRRQGQFQETQYF
TRBJ2-1	TRBD2	few	TRBV27	TGTGCCAGCAGTTCCAGTAAACCTAGCGGGGATTACAATGAGCAGTTCTTC	CASSSSKPSGDYNEQFF
TRBJ2-7	-	-	TRBV7-8	TGTGCCAGCAGCTTAAGCTTGCTAGCGTTAGAAGGAGCCTCCTACGAGCAGTACTTC	CASSLSLLALEGASYEQYF
TRBJ2-1	-	few	TRBV7-9	TGTGCCAGCAGCGAATACTCGAGCTCCTACAATGAGCAGTTCTTC	CASSEYSSSYNEQFF
TRBJ2-2	TRBD2	-	TRBV14	TGTGCCAGCAGCACCGGGACTAGCGGGAGGCCGTCTTGGTGGGAGCTGTTTTTT	CASSTGTSGRPSWWELFF
TRBJ2-3	-	few	TRBV10-3	TGTGCCATCTCCAGGGCTCCCGCACGCACAGATACGCAGTATTTT	CAISRAPARTDTQYF
TRBJ2-2	TRBD1	few	TRBV6-1	TGTGCCAGCACCGGACAGGGGGCGAACACCGGGGAGCTGTTTTTT	CASTGQGANTGELFF
TRBJ1-1	-	-	TRBV9	TGTGCCAGCAGCCTTCGGGGATCTCAAATGAACACTGAAGCTTTCTTT	CASSLRGSQMNTEAFF
TRBJ1-4	-	few	TRBV5-1	TGCGCCAGCAGCTTTGGGCTCCGGCTGGGAAGTGCAACTAATGAAAAACTGTTTTTT	CASSFGLRLGSATNEKLFF